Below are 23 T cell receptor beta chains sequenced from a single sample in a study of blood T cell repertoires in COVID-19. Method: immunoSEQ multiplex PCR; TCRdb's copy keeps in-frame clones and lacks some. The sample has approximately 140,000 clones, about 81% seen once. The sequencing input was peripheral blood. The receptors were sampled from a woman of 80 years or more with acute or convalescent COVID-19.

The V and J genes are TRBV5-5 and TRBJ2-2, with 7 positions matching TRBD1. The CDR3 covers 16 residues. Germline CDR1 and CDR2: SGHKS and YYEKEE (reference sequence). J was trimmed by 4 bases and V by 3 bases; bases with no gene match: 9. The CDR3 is CASSSRRQGSTGELFF. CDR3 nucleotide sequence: TGTGCCAGCAGCTCAAGACGACAGGGAAGCACCGGGGAGCTGTTTTTT.

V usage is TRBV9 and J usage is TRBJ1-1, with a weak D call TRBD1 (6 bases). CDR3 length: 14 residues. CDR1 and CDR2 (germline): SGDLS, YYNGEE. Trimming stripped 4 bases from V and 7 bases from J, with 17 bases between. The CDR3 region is CASSPQAQGFEAFF. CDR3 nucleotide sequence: TGTGCCAGCAGCCCCCAAGCGCAGGGGTTTGAAGCTTTCTTT.

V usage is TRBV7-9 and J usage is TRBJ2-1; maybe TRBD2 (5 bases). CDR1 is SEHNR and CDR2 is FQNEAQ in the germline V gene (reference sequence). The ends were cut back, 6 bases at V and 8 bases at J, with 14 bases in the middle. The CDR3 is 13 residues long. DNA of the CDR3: TGTGCCAGCAGGGACTTTAAAGTCTATGAGCAGTTCTTC. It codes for CASRDFKVYEQFF.

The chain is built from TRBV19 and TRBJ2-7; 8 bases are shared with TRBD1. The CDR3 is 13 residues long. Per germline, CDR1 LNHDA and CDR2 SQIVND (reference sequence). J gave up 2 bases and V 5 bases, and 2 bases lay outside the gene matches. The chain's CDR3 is CASSDRGTYEQYF. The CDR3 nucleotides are TGTGCCAGTAGTGACAGGGGTACCTACGAGCAGTACTTC.

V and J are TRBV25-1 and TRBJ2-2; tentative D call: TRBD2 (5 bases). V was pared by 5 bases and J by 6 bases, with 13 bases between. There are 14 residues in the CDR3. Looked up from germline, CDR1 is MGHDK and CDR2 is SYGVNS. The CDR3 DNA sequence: TGTGCCAGCAGTAGAGGAAGCGGCGCCGGGGAGCTGTTTTTT. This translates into CASSRGSGAGELFF.

The CDR3 is CASSNPRTGLVLETQYF. In DNA, the CDR3 is TGCGCCAGCAGTAACCCCCGGACAGGGTTGGTTTTGGAGACCCAGTACTTC. The chain recombines TRBV10-2 with TRBJ2-5; 8 positions match TRBD1. V dropped 5 bases and J dropped 5; count of bases not matched to a gene: 16. CDR1 WSHSY and CDR2 SAAADI come from the germline V gene. The CDR3 is made up of 17 amino acids.

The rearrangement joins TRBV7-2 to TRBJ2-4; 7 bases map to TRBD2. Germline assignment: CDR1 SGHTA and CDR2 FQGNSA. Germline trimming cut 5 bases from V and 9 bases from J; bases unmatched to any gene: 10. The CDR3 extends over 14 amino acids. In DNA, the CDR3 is TGTGCCAGCAGCCGCCTTGGCGGGGGTCGCATTCAGTACTTC. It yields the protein CASSRLGGGRIQYF. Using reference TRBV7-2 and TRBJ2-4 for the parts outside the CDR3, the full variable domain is GAGVSQSPSNKVTEKGKDVELRCDPISGHTALYWYRQSLGQGLEFLIYFQGNSAPDKSGLPSDRFSAERTGGSVSTLTIQRTQQEDSAVYLCASSRLGGGRIQYFGAGTRLSVL.

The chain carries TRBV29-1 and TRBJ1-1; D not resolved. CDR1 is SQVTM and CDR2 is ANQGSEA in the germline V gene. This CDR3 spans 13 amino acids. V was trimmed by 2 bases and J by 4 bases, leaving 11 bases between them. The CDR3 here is CSVEPGTGTEAFF. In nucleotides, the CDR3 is TGCAGCGTTGAACCGGGTACTGGCACTGAAGCTTTCTTT.

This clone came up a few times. The CDR3 here is CASSDPQGYNSPLHF. The CDR3 region has the DNA TGTGCCAGCAGTGACCCACAGGGCTATAATTCACCCCTCCACTTT. V and J are TRBV25-1 and TRBJ1-6, with D maybe TRBD1 (6 bases). V was clipped by 3 bases and J by 3 bases, with 9 bases between them. Germline CDR1 is MGHDK and CDR2 is SYGVNS. The CDR3 totals 15 residues.

DNA for the CDR3: TGTGCCAGCAGCTTAGTCGCACAGAGAAGCGGGAGGGCGGGGCAGTTCTTC. Its protein product is CASSLVAQRSGRAGQFF. This sequence joins TRBV11-2 and TRBJ2-1; TRBD2 aligns across 10 bases. The length of the CDR3 is 17 residues. Germline V lookup: CDR1 SGHAT, CDR2 FQNNGV. J was trimmed by 12 bases and V by 1 base; bases with no gene match: 15.

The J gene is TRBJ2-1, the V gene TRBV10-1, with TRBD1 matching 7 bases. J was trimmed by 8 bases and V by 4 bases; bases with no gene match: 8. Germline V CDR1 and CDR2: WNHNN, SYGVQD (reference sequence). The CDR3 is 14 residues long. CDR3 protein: CASSGGGALDEQFF. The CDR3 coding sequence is TGCGCCAGCAGTGGAGGGGGCGCTTTGGATGAGCAGTTCTTC.

The CDR3 region is CATSRGSGPYNEQFF. In DNA, the CDR3 is TGTGCCACCAGCAGAGGTAGCGGGCCATACAATGAGCAGTTCTTC. The chain uses TRBV15 and TRBJ2-1; TRBD2 matches at 7 bases. After removal of 1 base from V and 4 bases from J, the junction contained 4 bases not matched to a gene. CDR1 is LNHNV and CDR2 is YYDKDF in the germline V gene (reference sequence). This CDR3 is 15 amino acids long. Supplemented by reference TRBV15 and TRBJ2-1, the full variable domain reads DAMVIQNPRYQVTQFGKPVTLSCSQTLNHNVMYWYQQKSSQAPKLLFHYYDKDFNNEADTPDNFQSRRPNTSFCFLDIRSPGLGDTAMYLCATSRGSGPYNEQFFGPGTRLTVL.

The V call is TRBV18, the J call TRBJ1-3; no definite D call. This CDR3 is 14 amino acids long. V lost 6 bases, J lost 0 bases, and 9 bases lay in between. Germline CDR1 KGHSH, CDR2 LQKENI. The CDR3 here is CASSGSSSGNTIYF. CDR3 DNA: TGTGCCAGCTCTGGGAGTAGCTCTGGAAACACCATATATTTT. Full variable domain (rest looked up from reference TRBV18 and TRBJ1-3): NAGVMQNPRHLVRRRGQEARLRCSPMKGHSHVYWYRQLPEEGLKFMVYLQKENIIDESGMPKERFSAEFPKEGPSILRIQQVVRGDSAAYFCASSGSSSGNTIYFGEGSWLTVV.

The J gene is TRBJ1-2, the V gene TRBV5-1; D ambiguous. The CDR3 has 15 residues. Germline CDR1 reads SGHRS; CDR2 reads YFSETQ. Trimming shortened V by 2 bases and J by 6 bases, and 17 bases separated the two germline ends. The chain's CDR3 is CASSFPGEQFHGYTF. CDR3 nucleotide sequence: TGCGCCAGCAGCTTCCCCGGGGAACAATTTCATGGCTACACCTTC.

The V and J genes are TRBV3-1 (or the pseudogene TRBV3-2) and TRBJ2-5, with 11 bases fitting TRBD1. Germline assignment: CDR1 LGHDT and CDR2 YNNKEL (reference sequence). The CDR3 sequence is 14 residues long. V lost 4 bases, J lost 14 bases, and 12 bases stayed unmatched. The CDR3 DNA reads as TGTGCCAGCAGCCTAACCGGGACAGGGGGACTAGTTTACTTC. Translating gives CASSLTGTGGLVYF.

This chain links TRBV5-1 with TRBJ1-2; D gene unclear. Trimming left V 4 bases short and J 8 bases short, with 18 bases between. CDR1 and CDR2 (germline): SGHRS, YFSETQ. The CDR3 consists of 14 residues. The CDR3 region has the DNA TGCGCCAGCAGCGCTCAGGCCCCCTCCACCGGCTACACCTTC. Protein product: CASSAQAPSTGYTF.

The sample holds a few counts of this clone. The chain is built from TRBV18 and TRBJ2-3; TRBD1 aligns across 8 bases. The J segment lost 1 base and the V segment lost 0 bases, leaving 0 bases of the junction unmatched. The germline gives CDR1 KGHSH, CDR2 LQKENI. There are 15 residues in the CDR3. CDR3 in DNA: TGTGCCAGCTCACCACCGGGACAGGGCACAGATACGCAGTATTTT. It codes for CASSPPGQGTDTQYF.

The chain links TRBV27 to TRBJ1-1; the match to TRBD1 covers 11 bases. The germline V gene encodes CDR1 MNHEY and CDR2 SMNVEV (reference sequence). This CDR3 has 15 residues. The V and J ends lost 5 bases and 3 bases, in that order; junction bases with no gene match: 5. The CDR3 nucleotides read TGTGCCAGCAGTCCAAGGGACAGGGGGTACACTGAAGCTTTCTTT. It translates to CASSPRDRGYTEAFF.

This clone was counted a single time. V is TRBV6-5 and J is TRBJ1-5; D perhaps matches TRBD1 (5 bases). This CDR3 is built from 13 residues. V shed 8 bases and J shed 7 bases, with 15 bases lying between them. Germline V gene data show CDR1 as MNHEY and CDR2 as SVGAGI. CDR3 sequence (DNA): TGTGCCAGCGCCCAGGTCCGGGGGCAGCCCCAGCATTTT. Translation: CASAQVRGQPQHF.

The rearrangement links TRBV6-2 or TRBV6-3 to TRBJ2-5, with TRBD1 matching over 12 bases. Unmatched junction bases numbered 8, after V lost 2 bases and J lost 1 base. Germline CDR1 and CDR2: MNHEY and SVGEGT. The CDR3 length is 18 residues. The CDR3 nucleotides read TGTGCCAGCAGTTACCCCCTCGGGACAGGGGGCCTCCAAGAGACCCAGTACTTC. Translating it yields CASSYPLGTGGLQETQYF.

In DNA form, the CDR3 reads TGTGCCAGCAGCGAGGCTCTCGGGACAGGGTCCTACGAGCAGTACTTC. Amino acid sequence: CASSEALGTGSYEQYF. The chain employs TRBV5-4 and TRBJ2-7, with TRBD1 identical over 9 bases. The CDR3 totals 16 residues. The trim removed 4 bases at V and 1 base at J, leaving 9 bases unmatched. Germline loops: CDR1 SGHNT, CDR2 YYREEE (reference sequence).

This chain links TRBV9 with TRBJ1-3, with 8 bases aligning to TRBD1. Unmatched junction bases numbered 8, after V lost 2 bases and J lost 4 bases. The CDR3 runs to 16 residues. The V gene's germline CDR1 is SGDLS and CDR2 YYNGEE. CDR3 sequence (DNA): TGTGCCAGCAGCGTGGGAGACAGGGGTGGCGGAAACACCATATATTTT. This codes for CASSVGDRGGGNTIYF.

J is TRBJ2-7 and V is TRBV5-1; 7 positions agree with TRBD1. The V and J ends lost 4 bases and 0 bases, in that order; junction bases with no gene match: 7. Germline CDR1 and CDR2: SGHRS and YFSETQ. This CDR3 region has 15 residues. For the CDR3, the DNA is TGCGCCAGCAGCGGGGGACAGCTATCCTCCTACGAGCAGTACTTC. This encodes CASSGGQLSSYEQYF. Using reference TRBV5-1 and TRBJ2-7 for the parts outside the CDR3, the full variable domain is KAGVTQTPRYLIKTRGQQVTLSCSPISGHRSVSWYQQTPGQGLQFLFEYFSETQRNKGNFPGRFSGRQFSNSRSEMNVSTLELGDSALYLCASSGGQLSSYEQYFGPGTRLTVT.